This T cell receptor beta chain was profiled in a study of blood T cell repertoires in COVID-19. The overall study: Collection of acute and convalescent COVID-19 samples took place in the United States, Italy and Spain. In each case, the material was cDNA or gDNA derived from T cells, B-cell-depleted T cells, or PBMCs.

Original data processing: Counts of nucleated cells, estimated from reference gene primer amplification, were obtained. Assay: immunoSEQ multiplex PCR; the TCRdb copy retains only in-frame clones and omits some. The D gene and trimming were derived from the DNA, and the V and J assignments and clone size from that table. The data hold 99,000 or so clones, with 87% observed a single time. In germline, CDR1 is SGHAT, CDR2 FQDESV (reference sequence). V lost 5 bases to trimming and J lost 2 bases, with 10 bases between them. This CDR3 is built from 13 residues. What was sequenced was peripheral blood. This chain uses TRBV11-1 with TRBJ2-7; D is perhaps TRBD1 (6 bases). The TCR sequence derives from a man aged 50 or older with acute or convalescent COVID-19. The CDR3 here is CASSQDSTYEQYF. The CDR3 DNA reads TGTGCCAGCAGCCAGGACAGCACCTACGAGCAGTACTTC.